This entry lists 4 T cell receptor beta chains sequenced from one sample in a study of cytomegalovirus exposure and HLA in healthy donors. 60 Vbeta and 13 Jbeta primers were used in PCR. Here immunoSEQ multiplex PCR was the method, and the copy in TCRdb shows in-frame clones only, minus some. This repertoire shows roughly 180,000 clones, less than 90% found once; its top ten account for about 0.25%. The sample consisted of PBMCs. The receptors come from a boy aged 5-17 years in good health and CMV-seronegative.

Concerning this clone: Germline is not matched at one junction end, which may reflect a read error. The chain carries TRBV11-2 and TRBJ2-3, with D perhaps matching TRBD2 (5 bases). CDR3 length: 11 amino acids. Germline V CDR1 and CDR2: SGHAT, FQNNGV. The CDR3 sequence is CASSLGGTQYF. In nucleotides, the CDR3 is TGTGCCAGCAGTTTAGGAGGCACGCAGTATTTT.

The chain has TRBV27 and TRBJ2-1; D is perhaps TRBD1 (5 bases). The CDR3 sequence is 13 residues long. Germline CDR1 reads MNHEY; CDR2 reads SMNVEV (reference sequence). V was trimmed by 3 bases and J by 6 bases, leaving 9 bases between them. The chain's CDR3 is CASSFAGSNEQFF. The DNA for the CDR3 is TGTGCCAGCAGTTTCGCAGGGTCCAATGAGCAGTTCTTC.

The chain links TRBV5-1 to TRBJ1-1, with 8 bases identical to TRBD1. The CDR3 totals 16 residues. CDR1 is SGHRS and CDR2 is YFSETQ in the germline V gene. J gave up 6 bases and V 2 bases, and 12 bases lay outside the gene matches. In DNA, the CDR3 is TGCGCCAGCAGCTTAAAAGGGACAGGTCGGTTCGCTGAAGCTTTCTTT. This encodes CASSLKGTGRFAEAFF.

The chain carries TRBV29-1 and TRBJ1-1; 8 positions match TRBD1. The CDR3 loop spans 14 amino acids. The trim removed 5 bases at V and 1 base at J, leaving 6 bases unmatched. Germline loops: CDR1 SQVTM, CDR2 ANQGSEA. CDR3 bases: TGCAGCGTTCCGAGGACAGGGAAGAACACTGAAGCTTTCTTT. The encoded protein is CSVPRTGKNTEAFF.